These 30 T cell receptor beta chains share one sample of origin, sequenced in a study of T cell responses to AZD1222 COVID-19 vaccine. Method: immunoSEQ multiplex PCR; TCRdb's copy keeps in-frame clones and lacks some. The sample has 65,000 to 90,000 clones; 85% to 90% are singletons. Sequencing used peripheral blood, obtained on day 0 of AZD1222 vaccination. The receptors originated from an adult in good health.

The genes are TRBV7-2 and TRBJ2-5; 7 bases line up with TRBD1. This CDR3 spans 15 amino acids. The V gene's germline CDR1 is SGHTA and CDR2 FQGNSA. V lost 4 bases to trimming and J lost 5 bases; unmatched junction nucleotides: 10. The CDR3 DNA sequence: TGTGCCAGCAGCTCCTGGCGAGGGGGCGAGGAGACCCAGTACTTC. The encoded protein is CASSSWRGGEETQYF.

The V gene is TRBV3-1 (or the pseudogene TRBV3-2), the J gene TRBJ2-3; weak D call: TRBD2 (5 bases). Germline-derived CDR1 and CDR2 are LGHDT and YNNKEL (reference sequence). The CDR3 runs to 15 residues. Trimming removed 4 bases at V and 0 bases at J, with 11 bases between. CDR3 sequence: CASSRERGSTDTQYF. CDR3 in DNA: TGTGCCAGCAGCCGGGAGCGAGGGAGCACAGATACGCAGTATTTT.

The chain joins TRBV11-3 to TRBJ2-7; TRBD1 or TRBD2 may be the D gene (5 bases each). Trimming removed 5 bases from V and 3 bases from J, with 20 bases in between. The V gene's germline CDR1 is SGHNT and CDR2 YENEEA. CDR3 length equals 16 residues. In DNA form, the CDR3 reads TGTGCCAGCAGCGCAGGGACCTCTAAAGGGGTCTACGAGCAGTACTTC. Translation gives CASSAGTSKGVYEQYF.

The chain couples TRBV5-1 to TRBJ2-1; 9 nucleotides match TRBD1. The CDR3 extends over 16 amino acids. Losses at the gene ends were 4 bases for V and 1 base for J; bases not matched to a gene: 6. Germline CDR1 SGHRS, CDR2 YFSETQ. The CDR3 spells CASSLIGTGSYNEQFF. CDR3 DNA sequence: TGCGCCAGCAGCCTGATCGGGACAGGGTCCTACAATGAGCAGTTCTTC.

The chain combines TRBV7-9 with TRBJ2-3; D is unresolved. The V end was cut by 4 bases, the J end by 1 base, with 15 bases between. The CDR3 extends over 16 amino acids. The germline V gene encodes CDR1 SEHNR and CDR2 FQNEAQ (reference sequence). Here the CDR3 reads CASSSGPNAGTDTQYF. DNA for the CDR3: TGTGCCAGCAGCTCCGGGCCCAACGCCGGCACAGATACGCAGTATTTT.

The chain employs TRBV19 and TRBJ1-2; D is possibly TRBD1 (6 bases). CDR1 LNHDA and CDR2 SQIVND come from the germline V gene (reference sequence). The V end was cut by 7 bases, the J end by 4 bases, with 16 bases between. The CDR3 runs to 14 residues. CDR3 coding DNA: TGTGCCAGTACTCACTCCCCGGACAGCTATGGCTACACCTTC. It yields the protein CASTHSPDSYGYTF.

The chain recombines TRBV19 with TRBJ2-7, with TRBD2 as a possible D gene (7 bases). Trimming pared 5 bases from V and 0 bases from J, leaving 11 bases between. Germline CDR1 reads LNHDA; CDR2 reads SQIVND (reference sequence). This CDR3 contains 14 residues. The CDR3 spells CASSLGGGSYEQYF. CDR3 bases: TGTGCCAGTAGTCTGGGAGGGGGCTCCTACGAGCAGTACTTC.

The J gene is TRBJ2-7, the V gene TRBV27; TRBD2 agrees at 11 bases. V lost 5 bases to trimming and J lost 5 bases; unmatched junction nucleotides: 11. The CDR3 is 16 residues long. Germline V CDR1 and CDR2: MNHEY, SMNVEV (reference sequence). The DNA for the CDR3 is TGTGCCAGCAGTAAAAAAACGGGACTAGCGGTCCACGAGCAGTACTTC. Protein sequence: CASSKKTGLAVHEQYF.

The chain carries TRBV3-1 (or the pseudogene TRBV3-2) and TRBJ2-1; D ambiguous. The CDR3 is 17 residues long. Per germline, CDR1 LGHDT and CDR2 YNNKEL (reference sequence). The V gene lost 0 bases and the J gene lost 0 bases, with 12 bases spanning the gap. The CDR3 sequence: CASSQEVRVSSYNEQFF. As DNA, the CDR3 is TGTGCCAGCAGCCAAGAGGTCCGGGTGAGCTCCTACAATGAGCAGTTCTTC.

The genes are TRBV28 and TRBJ1-5, with TRBD1 as a possible D gene (6 bases). V gave up 3 bases and J gave up 7 bases, with 13 bases separating them. The CDR3 consists of 14 residues. CDR1 MDHEN and CDR2 SYDVKM come from the germline V gene. The CDR3 DNA reads TGTGCCAGCAGTTTGAGGGAGGGGGTGCAGCCCCAGCATTTT. Its protein product is CASSLREGVQPQHF.

The V and J genes are TRBV19 and TRBJ1-2, with no clear D. CDR1 LNHDA and CDR2 SQIVND come from the germline V gene (reference sequence). The CDR3 has 13 residues. With 5 bases removed from V and 3 bases from J, the gap between germline ends came to 10 bases. The CDR3 nucleotides are TGTGCCAGTAGTTACCGGGAGCACTATGGCTACACCTTC. Translation: CASSYREHYGYTF.

The V and J genes are TRBV30 and TRBJ1-2; a weak D match, TRBD1 (6 bases). CDR3 length equals 13 residues. Germline CDR1 is GTSNPN and CDR2 is SVGIG (reference sequence). V lost 2 bases, J lost 7 bases, and 14 bases lay in between. The CDR3, as DNA: TGTGCCTGGAGTCCACTGGGGGCGGTTGGCTACACCTTC. This gives the protein CAWSPLGAVGYTF.

The chain carries TRBV29-1 and TRBJ2-2; 9 nucleotides agree with TRBD1. The CDR3 contains 16 residues. Germline V gene lookup returns CDR1 SQVTM and CDR2 ANQGSEA. Trimming at V came to 4 bases and at J to 4 bases, leaving 10 bases not matched to a gene. CDR3 sequence reads: CSVGDRTGAGTGELFF. The CDR3 DNA follows: TGCAGCGTTGGCGATAGGACAGGGGCGGGCACCGGGGAGCTGTTTTTT.

The chain couples TRBV19 to TRBJ1-1; 8 nucleotides line up with TRBD1. The CDR3 consists of 14 residues. Trimming took 4 bases from V and 5 from J; bases not matched to a gene: 6. Germline CDR1 and CDR2: LNHDA and SQIVND (reference sequence). CDR3 residues: CASSSQGAQTEAFF. CDR3 in DNA: TGTGCCAGTAGTAGTCAGGGGGCGCAGACTGAAGCTTTCTTT.

This clone turned up a few times. The chain uses TRBV6-1 and TRBJ2-2; D remains ambiguous. From germline, CDR1 is MNHNS and CDR2 SASEGT. Trimming left V 2 bases short and J 4 bases short, with 11 bases between. CDR3 length equals 15 residues. CDR3 amino acids: CASSERVGGTGELFF. The CDR3 DNA follows: TGTGCCAGCAGTGAACGCGTGGGTGGCACCGGGGAGCTGTTTTTT.

A few counts support this clone. The chain employs TRBV3-1 (or the pseudogene TRBV3-2) and TRBJ1-3; 7 bases agree with TRBD1. From germline, CDR1 is LGHDT and CDR2 YNNKEL (reference sequence). Trimming took 5 bases from V and 4 from J; bases not matched to a gene: 5. CDR3 length: 14 amino acids. The CDR3 loop reads CASSNPDRGNTIYF. CDR3 coding DNA: TGTGCCAGCAGCAACCCGGACAGGGGAAACACCATATATTTT.

This clone was counted only a few times. The chain links TRBV19 to TRBJ1-5; no definite D call. CDR3 length: 13 residues. Trimming left V 7 bases short and J 4 bases short, with 11 bases between. The V gene's germline CDR1 is LNHDA and CDR2 SQIVND (reference sequence). CDR3 in amino acids: CASTALGNQPQHF. The CDR3 region has the DNA TGTGCCAGTACAGCCTTAGGAAATCAGCCCCAGCATTTT.

This chain joins TRBV10-2 and TRBJ2-4, with D unresolved. Germline CDR1 is WSHSY and CDR2 is SAAADI. V was shortened by 2 bases and J by 6 bases, with 5 bases between the two germline ends. This CDR3 has 12 residues. The CDR3 loop is CASSEGPNIQYF. In DNA, the CDR3 is TGCGCCAGCAGTGAGGGCCCAAACATTCAGTACTTC.

The chain combines TRBV7-2 with TRBJ2-7; 9 bases map to TRBD2. The length of the CDR3 is 13 residues. The V gene end was trimmed by 2 bases and the J gene end by 12 bases; junction bases not matched to a gene: 8. CDR1 is SGHTA, CDR2 FQGNSA, per germline. CDR3 residues: CASSLWREGAVYF. The CDR3 DNA follows: TGTGCCAGCAGCTTATGGCGGGAGGGAGCCGTGTACTTC.

The CDR3 protein is CASSQIAGLQYF. The CDR3 nucleotides read TGTGCCAGCAGCCAAATAGCAGGTCTTCAGTATTTT. This chain uses TRBV4-2 with TRBJ2-3; D not resolved. V was clipped by 2 bases and J by 12 bases, with 12 bases between them. The CDR3 contains 12 residues. The germline V gene encodes CDR1 LGHNA and CDR2 YNFKEQ.

This chain connects TRBV5-1 to TRBJ2-7; 11 bases map to TRBD1. V lost 7 bases, J lost 2 bases, and 11 bases stayed unmatched. The length of the CDR3 is 16 residues. Germline loops: CDR1 SGHRS, CDR2 YFSETQ. This CDR3 is CASPTRDRGGTYEQYF. The CDR3 region has the DNA TGCGCCAGCCCCACCCGGGACAGGGGGGGAACCTACGAGCAGTACTTC.

The chain joins TRBV28 to TRBJ1-3; 8 bases agree with TRBD1. V lost 8 bases to trimming and J lost 5 bases; unmatched junction nucleotides: 5. This CDR3 contains 13 residues. CDR1 and CDR2 (germline): MDHEN, SYDVKM. The DNA for the CDR3 is TGTGCCAGCGCGGGACAGGTTCGAAACACCATATATTTT. As protein: CASAGQVRNTIYF.

The chain links TRBV29-1 to TRBJ2-1; the D gene is possibly TRBD2 (6 bases). Trimming shortened V by 4 bases and J by 1 base, and 11 bases separated the two germline ends. The length of the CDR3 is 14 residues. Germline V gives CDR1 SQVTM, CDR2 ANQGSEA. The CDR3 loop reads CSVGGEISYNEQFF. CDR3 DNA: TGCAGCGTTGGCGGGGAAATATCCTACAATGAGCAGTTCTTC.

The gene calls are TRBV6-4 and TRBJ2-5; no reliable D call. Germline V lookup: CDR1 MRHNA, CDR2 SNTAGT. V dropped 6 bases and J dropped 7 bases, with 6 bases sitting between them. The CDR3 is made up of 10 amino acids. CDR3 sequence: CASSLWTQYF. The CDR3, as DNA: TGTGCCAGCAGCCTTTGGACCCAGTACTTC.

The rearrangement links TRBV4-3 to TRBJ2-2; tentative D call: TRBD2 (6 bases). The CDR3 runs 13 residues. The germline V gene encodes CDR1 LGHNA and CDR2 YSLEER. V lost 0 bases and J 7 bases, leaving 6 bases between the germline ends. In DNA, the CDR3 is TGCGCCAGCAGCCAAGAGACTAGCGGGGAGCTGTTTTTT. Protein product: CASSQETSGELFF.

In this sample, this clone turned up once. The genes are TRBV5-1 and TRBJ1-1, with D hard to call. Trimming removed 1 base at V and 4 bases at J, with 17 bases between. The CDR3 spans 16 residues. CDR1 and CDR2 (germline): SGHRS, YFSETQ. The CDR3 spells CASSLSEGLGSTEAFF. The DNA for the CDR3 is TGCGCCAGCAGCTTGTCAGAGGGTTTGGGATCCACTGAAGCTTTCTTT.

This clone has only one observation. The chain has TRBV6-1 and TRBJ1-2, with D uncertain. CDR3 length: 14 residues. The V gene's germline CDR1 is MNHNS and CDR2 SASEGT. V shed 1 base and J shed 2 bases, with 8 bases lying between them. CDR3 in DNA: TGTGCCAGCAGTGAAGGTATACAAAACTATGGCTACACCTTC. This translates into CASSEGIQNYGYTF.

The gene calls are TRBV7-9 and TRBJ2-5; 8 positions match TRBD1. Germline V CDR1 and CDR2: SEHNR, FQNEAQ (reference sequence). Unmatched junction bases numbered 4, after V lost 3 bases and J lost 4 bases. The CDR3 totals 14 residues. The CDR3: CASSLGTGAETQYF. The CDR3 bases are TGTGCCAGCAGCTTGGGGACAGGAGCAGAGACCCAGTACTTC.

This clone was picked up one time. J is TRBJ2-1 and V is TRBV11-3, with 11 bases identical to TRBD2. The CDR3 length is 17 residues. Germline CDR1 and CDR2: SGHNT and YENEEA. The ends lost 5 bases at V and 9 bases at J; junction bases unmatched: 15. CDR3 in DNA: TGTGCCAGCAGCCCAAGGTCACTAGCGGGAGCCCCTGGTGAGCAGTTCTTC. Translating gives CASSPRSLAGAPGEQFF.

The rearrangement links TRBV7-2 to TRBJ2-1; 10 nucleotides agree with TRBD2. The CDR3 is 17 amino acids. The V gene end was trimmed by 5 bases and the J gene end by 0 bases; junction bases not matched to a gene: 7. Germline CDR1 reads SGHTA; CDR2 reads FQGNSA. CDR3 nucleotide sequence: TGTGCCAGCAGCCCTCGACTAGCGGGTCTCTCCTACAATGAGCAGTTCTTC. Protein sequence: CASSPRLAGLSYNEQFF.